These 2 T cell receptor beta chains were sequenced from one sample in a study of cytomegalovirus exposure and HLA in healthy donors. Researchers ran the PCR with 60 Vbeta and 13 Jbeta primers. The table came from immunoSEQ multiplex PCR; TCRdb's copy has only in-frame clones and leaves some out. The sample holds roughly 200,000 clones; 76% are singletons and the top ten take 0.63%. Sequencing was carried out using PBMCs. The receptors were sampled from a man between 18 and 29 years old in good health and CMV-seronegative.

The chain combines TRBV16 with TRBJ2-3; 8 positions match TRBD1. V lost 1 base to trimming and J lost 3 bases; unmatched junction nucleotides: 12. Germline V gene lookup returns CDR1 KGHSY and CDR2 FQNENV. CDR3 length: 18 amino acids. Written as DNA, the CDR3 is TGTGCCAGCAGCCAATACACCCCGGGGACAGGCCCTACAGATACGCAGTATTTT. Its translation: CASSQYTPGTGPTDTQYF.

V gene TRBV28 combines with J gene TRBJ1-2; a possible D gene is TRBD1 (5 bases). The V and J ends lost 1 base and 8 bases respectively, with 8 bases between them. The CDR3 totals 12 residues. Germline assignment: CDR1 MDHEN and CDR2 SYDVKM. In DNA form, the CDR3 reads TGTGCCAGCAGTTTATCGTGGGGCGGCTACACCTTC. Residues: CASSLSWGGYTF.